This TCR beta chain stems from a study of blood T cell repertoires in COVID-19 (dated by TCRdb to about 2020). Background for the entire study: Samples from collaborators originated in the United States, Italy and Spain and spanned both the acute and convalescent phases of COVID-19. The samples were drawn from two sources: the first 160 participants of the ongoing ImmuneRACE study, and 1,000 to 1,500 subjects contributed by 6 global collaborators. The prospective study material was composed of cDNA or gDNA derived from T cells, B-cell-depleted T cells, or PBMCs. The dataset comprised deeply sampled blood TCRbeta repertoires from subjects exposed to, actively infected with, or recovered from COVID-19. A freely available public database, intended as a resource for researchers studying the immune response to SARS-CoV-2, is where the repertoires were released. Where HLA class I and class II types were available, the types were taken from metadata supplied by the sample provider, not from assay-based typing. A de-identified subject ID, COVID-19 status, age in years and sex were almost always included in the sample metadata. Results and caveats for the whole study, not just this receptor: The amount of clinical and demographic metadata varied by source and participant and was provided uncurated.

Each collaborating institution followed its own protocols to collect whole blood in K2EDTA tubes. For TCRbeta analysis, collaborators shipped samples as frozen whole blood, isolated PBMCs, or DNA extracted from either of those sample types. The sample holds one count of this clone. Its binding antigen is unknown. Per-nucleotide qualities are absent, and no much larger clonotype sits a single base away. Including cysteine and phenylalanine, the CDR3 has 12 amino acids. The kept DNA is CDR3 alone, 36 bases in frame from the first base. Trimming leaves V shorter by 1 base and J shorter by 15 bases, with the junction holding 4 bases beyond the gene matches. CDR1 is given as SGHAT and CDR2 as FQNNGV, both from the germline V gene. TCRbeta CDR3 regions were amplified from genomic DNA using the immunoSEQ Assay, a bias-controlled multiplex PCR. The source study handled its data this way. The number of nucleated cells in each sample was estimated by amplification of reference gene primers within the assay. To quantify the absolute abundance of each unique TCRbeta CDR3 rearrangement, sequence reads were collapsed and filtered. For each sample, productive Simpson clonality was calculated as the square root of Simpson's diversity index across productive rearrangements. TCRdb limited this immuneACCESS table to in-frame rearrangements with V and J called. A share of clones is missing; checked studies link under half to unresolved V genes, and the rest is unexplained. V and J calls and clone size follow that table, whereas D and trimming were derived from the DNA. This sample lists tens of thousands of clones; over 75% were detected once. The top ten clones comprise roughly 45% of the sample.

This TCR derives from a human donor in a cohort sampled during active COVID-19. Material: peripheral blood. This chain joins TRBV11-2 to TRBJ2-1; the junction holds 9 bases that match TRBD2. The CDR3: CASSLVRTSVFF. DNA sequence: TGTGCCAGCAGCTTAGTGAGGACTAGCGTGTTCTTC.